One T cell receptor beta chain is described in this entry. One end of the junction does not line up with germline, which may come from a read error. Each CDR3 protein gets one entry after TCRdb re-called the 5' RACE reads with MiXCR. Of about 32,000 distinct CDR3 sequences in the sample, approximately 25% were seen once. In germline, CDR1 is SQVTM, CDR2 ANQGSEA. The CDR3 is made up of 14 amino acids. The chain recombines TRBV29-1 with TRBJ2-2; 8 bases match TRBD1. The sequenced material came from memory CD4+ T cells sorted from blood. The subset: memory CD4+ T cells, CD4+CD45RO+CD25-. The receptor comes from a female donor with breast cancer. This chain's CDR3 is CSIERQGSPGELFF. As DNA, the CDR3 is TGCAGCATTGAAAGACAGGGGTCACCTGGGGAGCTGTTTTTT.